This T cell receptor (beta chain) was documented in a study of T cells in Graves' hyperthyroidism and ophthalmopathy. Whole-study results and caveats: Most thyroid clonotypes with frequency above 0.001 were detected in blood.

CDR1 DFQATT and CDR2 SNEGSKA come from the germline V gene (reference sequence). The CDR3 sequence is 12 residues long. V trimming: 4 bases; J trimming: 5 bases; junction bases outside the gene matches: 2. Patients with uncontrolled infections, other autoimmune diseases, pregnancy or lactation were excluded. Thyroid ultrasound, orbital computed tomography, clinical symptoms, and serum thyroxine and TRAb underpinned diagnoses. Template material for amplifying TCR beta CDR3 regions consisted of RNA transcripts. The primer set for the first-round RT-PCR of the TCR CDR3 was HTBI. TCRdb re-called the multiplex PCR reads with MiXCR, one entry per CDR3 protein. The table shows about 420,000 distinct CDR3 sequences, with roughly 14% occurring only once. A few counts support this clonotype. What it recognizes is unknown.

The chain uses TRBV20-1 and TRBJ2-1; 7 bases line up with TRBD1. The sample comprised blood. This sequence was found in a woman aged 18-29 years with Graves' hyperthyroidism. The CDR3 protein is CSAIRGNNEQFF. CDR3 DNA sequence: TGCAGTGCTATCAGGGGGAACAATGAGCAGTTCTTC.